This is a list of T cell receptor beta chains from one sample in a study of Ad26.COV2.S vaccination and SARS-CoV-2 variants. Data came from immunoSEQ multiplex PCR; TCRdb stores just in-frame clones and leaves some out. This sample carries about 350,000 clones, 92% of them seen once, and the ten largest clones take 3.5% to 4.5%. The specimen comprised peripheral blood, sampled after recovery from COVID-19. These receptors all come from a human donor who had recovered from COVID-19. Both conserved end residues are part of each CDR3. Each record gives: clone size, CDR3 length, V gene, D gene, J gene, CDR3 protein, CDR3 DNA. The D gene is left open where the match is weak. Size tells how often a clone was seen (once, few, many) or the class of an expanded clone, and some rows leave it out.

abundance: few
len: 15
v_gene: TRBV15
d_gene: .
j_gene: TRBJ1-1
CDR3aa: CATSRGDSMNTEAFF
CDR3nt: TGTGCCACCAGCAGAGGTGACAGTATGAACACTGAAGCTTTCTTT

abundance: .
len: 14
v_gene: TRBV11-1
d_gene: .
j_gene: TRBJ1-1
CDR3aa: CASSKDRVNTEAFF
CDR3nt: TGTGCCAGCAGCAAGGACAGAGTTAACACTGAAGCTTTCTTT

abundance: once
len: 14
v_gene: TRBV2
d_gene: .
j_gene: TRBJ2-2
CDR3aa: CASARRDNTGELFF
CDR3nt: TGTGCCAGCGCGCGAAGAGACAACACCGGGGAGCTGTTTTTT

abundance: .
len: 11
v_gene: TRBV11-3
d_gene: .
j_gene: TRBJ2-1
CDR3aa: CASSPDNEQFF
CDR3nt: TGTGCCAGCAGCCCAGACAATGAGCAGTTCTTC

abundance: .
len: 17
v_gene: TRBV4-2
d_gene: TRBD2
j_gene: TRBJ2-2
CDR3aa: CASSQDWEGRNTGELFF
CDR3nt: TGTGCCAGCAGCCAAGATTGGGAGGGGAGGAACACCGGGGAGCTGTTTTTT

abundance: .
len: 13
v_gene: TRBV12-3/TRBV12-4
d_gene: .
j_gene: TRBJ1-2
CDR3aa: CASSLLQIYGYTF
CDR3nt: TGTGCCAGCAGTTTGTTACAAATCTATGGCTACACCTTC

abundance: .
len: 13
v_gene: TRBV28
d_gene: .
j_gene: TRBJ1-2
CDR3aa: CASQSRAGSGYTF
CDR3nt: TGTGCCAGTCAGAGTCGGGCAGGGTCTGGCTACACCTTC

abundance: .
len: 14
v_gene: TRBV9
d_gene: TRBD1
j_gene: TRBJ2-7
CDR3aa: CASSVGTGVFEQYF
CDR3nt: TGTGCCAGCAGCGTAGGGACAGGGGTGTTCGAGCAGTACTTC

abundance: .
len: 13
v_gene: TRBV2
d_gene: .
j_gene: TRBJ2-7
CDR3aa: CASLGRLSYEQYF
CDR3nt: TGTGCCAGCCTTGGGCGTCTCTCCTACGAGCAGTACTTC

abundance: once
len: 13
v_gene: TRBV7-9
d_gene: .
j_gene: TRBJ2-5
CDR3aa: CASSFSGFETQYF
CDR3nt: TGTGCCAGCAGTTTCTCCGGGTTTGAGACCCAGTACTTC

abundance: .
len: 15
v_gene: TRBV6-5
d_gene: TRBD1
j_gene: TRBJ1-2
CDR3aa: CASSPGQGDNYGYTF
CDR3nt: TGTGCCAGCAGTCCGGGACAGGGTGATAACTATGGCTACACCTTC

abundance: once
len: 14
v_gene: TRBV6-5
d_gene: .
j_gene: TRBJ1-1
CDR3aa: CASSYGGVNTEAFF
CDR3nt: TGTGCCAGCAGTTACGGTGGAGTGAACACTGAAGCTTTCTTT

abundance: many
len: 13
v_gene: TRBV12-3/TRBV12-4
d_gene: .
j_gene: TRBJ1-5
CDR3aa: CASRLDSNQPQHF
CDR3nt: TGTGCCAGCAGGCTGGACAGCAATCAGCCCCAGCATTTT

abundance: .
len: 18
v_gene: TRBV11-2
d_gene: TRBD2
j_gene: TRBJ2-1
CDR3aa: CASSLNRAGGREYNEQFF
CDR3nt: TGTGCCAGCAGCTTAAATCGAGCGGGGGGCCGAGAATACAATGAGCAGTTCTTC

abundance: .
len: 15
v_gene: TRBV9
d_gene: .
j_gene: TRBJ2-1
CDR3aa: CASSVQGDWSNEQFF
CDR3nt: TGTGCCAGCAGCGTACAGGGGGACTGGTCCAATGAGCAGTTCTTC

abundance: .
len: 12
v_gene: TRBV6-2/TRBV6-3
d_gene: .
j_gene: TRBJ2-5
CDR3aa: CASSHSPETQYF
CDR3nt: TGTGCCAGCAGCCATTCCCCGGAGACCCAGTACTTC